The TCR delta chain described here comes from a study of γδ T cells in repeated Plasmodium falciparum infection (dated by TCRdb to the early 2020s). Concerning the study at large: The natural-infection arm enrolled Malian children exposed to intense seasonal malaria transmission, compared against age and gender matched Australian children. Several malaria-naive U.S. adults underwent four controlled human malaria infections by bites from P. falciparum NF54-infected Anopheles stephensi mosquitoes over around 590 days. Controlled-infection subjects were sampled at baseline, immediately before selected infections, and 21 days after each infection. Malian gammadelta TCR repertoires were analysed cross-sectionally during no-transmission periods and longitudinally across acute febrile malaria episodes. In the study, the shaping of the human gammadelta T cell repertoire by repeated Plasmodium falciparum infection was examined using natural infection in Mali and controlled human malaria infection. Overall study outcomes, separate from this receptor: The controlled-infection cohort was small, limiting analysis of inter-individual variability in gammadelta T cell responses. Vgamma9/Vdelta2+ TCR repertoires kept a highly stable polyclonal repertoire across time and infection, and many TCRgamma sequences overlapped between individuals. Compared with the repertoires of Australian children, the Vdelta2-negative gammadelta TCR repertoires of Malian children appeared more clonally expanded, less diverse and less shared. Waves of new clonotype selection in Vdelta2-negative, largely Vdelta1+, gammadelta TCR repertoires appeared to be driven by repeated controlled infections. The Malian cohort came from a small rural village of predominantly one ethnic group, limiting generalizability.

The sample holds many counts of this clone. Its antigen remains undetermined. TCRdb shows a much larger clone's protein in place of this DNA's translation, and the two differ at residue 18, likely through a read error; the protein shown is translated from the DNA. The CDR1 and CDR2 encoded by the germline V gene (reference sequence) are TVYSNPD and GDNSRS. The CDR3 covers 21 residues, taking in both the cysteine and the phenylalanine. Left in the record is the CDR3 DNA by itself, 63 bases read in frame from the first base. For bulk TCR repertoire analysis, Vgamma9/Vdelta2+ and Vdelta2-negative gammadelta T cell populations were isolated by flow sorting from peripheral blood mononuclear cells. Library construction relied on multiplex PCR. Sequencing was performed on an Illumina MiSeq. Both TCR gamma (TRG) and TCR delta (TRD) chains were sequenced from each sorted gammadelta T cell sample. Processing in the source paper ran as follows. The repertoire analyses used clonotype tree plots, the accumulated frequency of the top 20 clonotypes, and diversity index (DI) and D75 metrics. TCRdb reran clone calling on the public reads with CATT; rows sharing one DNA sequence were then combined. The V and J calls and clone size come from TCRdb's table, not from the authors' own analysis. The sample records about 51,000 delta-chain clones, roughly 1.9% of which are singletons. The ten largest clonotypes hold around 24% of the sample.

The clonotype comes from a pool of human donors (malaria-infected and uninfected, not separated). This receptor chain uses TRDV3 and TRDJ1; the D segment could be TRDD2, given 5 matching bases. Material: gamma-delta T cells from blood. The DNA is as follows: TGTGCCTTTTGCCGGGCCTTCAAGTCGATGAGGGACAACTCGTACACCGATAGACTCATCTTT. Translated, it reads CAFCRAFKSMRDNSYTDRLIF.